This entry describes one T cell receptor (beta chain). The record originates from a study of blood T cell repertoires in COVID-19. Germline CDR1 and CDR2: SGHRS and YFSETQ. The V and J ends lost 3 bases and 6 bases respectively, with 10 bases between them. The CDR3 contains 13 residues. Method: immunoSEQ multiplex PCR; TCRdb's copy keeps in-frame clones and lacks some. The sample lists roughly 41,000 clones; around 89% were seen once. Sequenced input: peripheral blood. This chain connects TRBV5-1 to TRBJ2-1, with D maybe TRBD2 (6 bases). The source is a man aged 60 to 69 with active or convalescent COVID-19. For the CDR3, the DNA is TGCGCCAGCAGCTCGGGACTTGGCAATGAGCAGTTCTTC. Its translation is CASSSGLGNEQFF.